The entry below describes one T cell receptor (beta chain). The sample originates from a study of T cell responses to AZD1222 COVID-19 vaccine. Clones were read by immunoSEQ multiplex PCR, and TCRdb kept only the in-frame ones, dropping some. The sample has around 77,000 clones; 80% to 90% are singletons. The receptor comes from an adult in good health. The starting material was peripheral blood, obtained on day 0 of AZD1222 vaccination.

As DNA, the CDR3 is TGTGCCAGCAGGGACACCCAACTGGGAACACGGGATACGCAGTATTTT. Amino acids: CASRDTQLGTRDTQYF. The V call is TRBV25-1, the J call TRBJ2-3; D may be TRBD1 (5 bases). The length of the CDR3 is 16 residues. The ends were cut back, 6 bases at V and 6 bases at J, with 22 bases in the middle. Germline CDR1 and CDR2: MGHDK and SYGVNS.